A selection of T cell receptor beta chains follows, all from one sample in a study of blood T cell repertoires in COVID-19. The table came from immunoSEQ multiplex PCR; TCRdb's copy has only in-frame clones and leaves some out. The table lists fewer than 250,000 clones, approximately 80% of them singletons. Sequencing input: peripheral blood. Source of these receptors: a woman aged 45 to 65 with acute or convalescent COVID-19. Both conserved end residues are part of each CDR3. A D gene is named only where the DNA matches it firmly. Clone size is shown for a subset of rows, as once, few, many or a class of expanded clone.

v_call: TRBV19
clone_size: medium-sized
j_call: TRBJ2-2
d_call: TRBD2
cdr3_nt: TGTGCCAGTATCGGGACTAGATCCGGGGAGCTGTTTTTT
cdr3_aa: CASIGTRSGELFF

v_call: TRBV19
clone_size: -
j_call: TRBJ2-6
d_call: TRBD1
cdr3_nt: TGTGCCAGTAACGACCCGGGACAGGGGGTTCCTGGGGCCAACGTCCTGACTTTC
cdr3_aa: CASNDPGQGVPGANVLTF

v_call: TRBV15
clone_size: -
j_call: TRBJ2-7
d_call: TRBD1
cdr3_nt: TGTGCCACCGCGAGAGGACAGGGGGAGAACGAGCAGTACTTC
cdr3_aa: CATARGQGENEQYF

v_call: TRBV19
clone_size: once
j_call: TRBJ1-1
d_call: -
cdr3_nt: TGTGCCAGTAGTATAGATCTCCGGGAAGACACTGAAGCTTTCTTT
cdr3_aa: CASSIDLREDTEAFF

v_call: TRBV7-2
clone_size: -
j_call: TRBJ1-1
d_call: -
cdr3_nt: TGTGCCAGCAGCCCCCAATCTCAAAGCGGAAGAATGGCTTTCTTT
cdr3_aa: CASSPQSQSGRMAFF

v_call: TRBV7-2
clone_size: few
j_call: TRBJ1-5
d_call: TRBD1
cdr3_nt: TGTGCCAGCAGCCAAGCATGGGACAGGGTCCAGCCCCAGCATTTT
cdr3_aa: CASSQAWDRVQPQHF

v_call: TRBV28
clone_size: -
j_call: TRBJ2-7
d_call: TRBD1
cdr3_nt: TGTGCCAGCAGTCGTGACCGGGACAGGGGGTCCTACGAGCAGTACTTC
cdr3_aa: CASSRDRDRGSYEQYF

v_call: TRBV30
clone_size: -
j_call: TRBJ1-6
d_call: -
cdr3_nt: TGTGCCTGGAGTTATCTCGGGAGGGATAATTCACCCCTCCACTTT
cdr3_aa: CAWSYLGRDNSPLHF

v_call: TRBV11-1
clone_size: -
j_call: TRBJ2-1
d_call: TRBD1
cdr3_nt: TGTGCCAGCAGCTTATTGACCGGGACAGGGGTGTTCTTC
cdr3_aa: CASSLLTGTGVFF

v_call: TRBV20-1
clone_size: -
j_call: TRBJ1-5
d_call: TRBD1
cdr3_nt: TGCAGTGCTAGTCGACAGGGGAATCAGCCCCAGCATTTT
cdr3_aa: CSASRQGNQPQHF

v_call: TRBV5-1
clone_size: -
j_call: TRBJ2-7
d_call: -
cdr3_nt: TGCGCCAGCAGCGGTTTCTCGGTTGGGCGCGCCGAGCAGTACTTC
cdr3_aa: CASSGFSVGRAEQYF

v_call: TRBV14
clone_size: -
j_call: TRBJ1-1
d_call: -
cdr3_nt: TGTGCCAGCACTCCGCTGACAATGAACACTGAAGCTTTCTTT
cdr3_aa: CASTPLTMNTEAFF

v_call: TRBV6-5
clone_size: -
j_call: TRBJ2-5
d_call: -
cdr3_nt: TGTGCCAGCAGTTACAGGAGGGAAGAGACCCAGTACTTC
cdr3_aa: CASSYRREETQYF

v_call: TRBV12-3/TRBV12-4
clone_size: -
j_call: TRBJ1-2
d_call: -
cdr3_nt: TGTGCCAGCAGTCGCCAGGGGATCTATGGCTACACCTTC
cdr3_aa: CASSRQGIYGYTF

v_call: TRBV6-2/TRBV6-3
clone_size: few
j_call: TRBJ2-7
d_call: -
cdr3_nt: TGTGCCAGCAGTTACGGGCTGACCTACGAGCAGTACTTC
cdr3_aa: CASSYGLTYEQYF

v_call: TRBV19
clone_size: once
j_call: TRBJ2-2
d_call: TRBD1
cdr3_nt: TGTGCCAGTAGTATTAACAGGGGGTTGAGAACCGGGGAGCTGTTTTTT
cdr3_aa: CASSINRGLRTGELFF

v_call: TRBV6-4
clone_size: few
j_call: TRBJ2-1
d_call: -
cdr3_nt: TGTGCCAGCAGTGATGGGGGGGCTAGGAATGAGCAGTTCTTC
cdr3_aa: CASSDGGARNEQFF

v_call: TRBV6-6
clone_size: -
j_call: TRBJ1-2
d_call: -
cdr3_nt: TGTGCCAGCAGTGAGAACCACTATGGCTACACCTTC
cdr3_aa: CASSENHYGYTF

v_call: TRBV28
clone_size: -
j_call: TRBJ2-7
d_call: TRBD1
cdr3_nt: TGTGCCAGCACTCCCGGGACAGTCAGTTACGAGCAGTACTTC
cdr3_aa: CASTPGTVSYEQYF

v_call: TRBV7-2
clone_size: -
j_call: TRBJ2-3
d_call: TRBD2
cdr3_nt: TGTGCCAGCAGCTTAGAGACTAGCCCAGATACGCAGTATTTT
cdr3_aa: CASSLETSPDTQYF

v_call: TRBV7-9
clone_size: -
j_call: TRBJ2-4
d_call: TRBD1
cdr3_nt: TGTGCCAGCAGCTCAACCGGACAGGGGCCACAGTACTTC
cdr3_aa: CASSSTGQGPQYF

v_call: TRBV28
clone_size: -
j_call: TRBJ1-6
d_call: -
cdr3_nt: TGTGCCAGCAGTCCCTCGGGTCGTAATTCACCCCTCCACTTT
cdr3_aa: CASSPSGRNSPLHF

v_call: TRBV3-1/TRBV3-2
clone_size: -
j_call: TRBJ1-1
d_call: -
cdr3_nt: TGTGCCAGCAGCCGAGGTTACGCTGAAGCTTTCTTT
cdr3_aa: CASSRGYAEAFF

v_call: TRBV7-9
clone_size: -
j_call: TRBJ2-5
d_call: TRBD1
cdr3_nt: TGTGCCAGCAGCTTATGGGACAGGGAATTTCTGGAGACCCAGTACTTC
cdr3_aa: CASSLWDREFLETQYF

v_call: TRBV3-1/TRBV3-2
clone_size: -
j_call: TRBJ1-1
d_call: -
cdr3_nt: TGTGCCAGCAGCCAAGTGACAGAAACCGAAGCTTTCTTT
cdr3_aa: CASSQVTETEAFF

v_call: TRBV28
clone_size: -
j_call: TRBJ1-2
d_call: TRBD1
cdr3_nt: TGTGCCAGCAGTTTGGGACAGGAAAACTATGGCTACACCTTC
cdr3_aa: CASSLGQENYGYTF